This TCR beta chain came from a study of blood T cell repertoires in COVID-19 (dated by TCRdb to 2020 to 2021). Context from the whole study: The collaborator samples originated in the United States, Italy and Spain and spanned the acute and convalescent phases of COVID-19. The sample metadata nearly always contained a de-identified subject ID, COVID-19 status, age in years and sex. Samples were obtained from the ongoing ImmuneRACE study (first 160 participants) and from some 1,200 subjects provided by 6 global collaborators. Where available, HLA class I and class II types were taken from metadata supplied by the sample provider and were not determined by assay-based typing. Subjects who had been exposed to COVID-19, were actively infected with it, or had recovered from it provided the deeply sampled blood TCRbeta repertoires that made up the dataset. The material from the prospective study consisted of cDNA or gDNA derived from T cells, B-cell-depleted T cells, or PBMCs. The repertoires were released in a freely available public database intended as a resource for research on the immune response to SARS-CoV-2.

Enrolling through a virtual design, the prospective study's participants ranged in age from roughly 18 to 95 years and lived across approximately 25 United States geographic areas. To assign participants to cohorts, the prospective study relied on clinical history that participants themselves reported in a screening survey and a study questionnaire. Recovered participants in ImmuneRACE Cohort 3 were defined as having two consecutive negative NP/OP PCR tests, clearance from a healthcare professional, or resolution of symptoms. In the prospective study, whole blood, serum and a nasopharyngeal or oropharyngeal swab were collected from each participant by mobile phlebotomists. Additional blood draws and questionnaires over an approximately two-month period could optionally be provided by prospective study participants. Before DNA extraction, blood samples from the prospective study were shipped at room temperature or frozen.

Points the paper makes about the study in general: The quantity of clinical and demographic metadata differed by source and by participant and was supplied without curation.

There are 14 amino acids in the CDR3, from cysteine to phenylalanine inclusive. The sequence is cut down to CDR3 DNA, 42 bases in frame from base 1. Germline trimming amounts to 3 bases on V and 4 bases on J, with 4 as the count of junction bases outside the gene matches. The germline V gene encodes CDR1 SGHTA and CDR2 FQGNSA. As concerns this clone: Its antigen is currently not known. Within one base of it there is no much larger clone, and no base qualities were kept.

TCRbeta CDR3 regions were amplified from genomic DNA using the immunoSEQ Assay, a bias-controlled multiplex PCR. The original pipeline was this. Nucleated cell counts per sample were estimated from amplification of reference gene primers within the assay. To quantify the absolute abundance of each unique TCRbeta CDR3 rearrangement, sequence reads were collapsed and filtered. Productive Simpson clonality was computed per sample as the square root of Simpson's diversity index over productive rearrangements. TCRdb holds this immuneACCESS table with in-frame rearrangements only. Some clones are missing; in checked studies, unresolved V genes explain under half, and the rest has no known cause. Clonal size and the V and J genes are those of that table, whereas D and trimming came from the DNA. The sample table records over 250,000 clones; under 90% of these occur just once. The top ten constitute approximately 2% of the sample.

The rearranged segments are TRBV7-2 and TRBJ2-3, and 7 junction bases match TRBD1. Sample: PBMCs or T cells enriched from blood (not recorded which). This sequence originates from a woman aged 60-70 years who had recovered from COVID-19. CDR3 region: CASSFTDRADTQYF. Here is the DNA: TGTGCCAGCAGCTTTACCGACAGGGCAGATACGCAGTATTTT.